These 27 T cell receptor beta chains originate from one sample sequenced in a study of shared clonotypes between healthy human individuals. The table came from immunoSEQ multiplex PCR; TCRdb's copy has only in-frame clones and leaves some out. The sample lists millions of clones; 95% were seen once. Input material: naive CD4+ T cells sorted from blood. The subset here: CD45RA+ positively selected. The receptors were sampled from a man aged 18 to 30 in good health.

This chain uses TRBV7-8 with TRBJ1-5; 7 bases are a match to TRBD1. Germline V gives CDR1 SGHVS, CDR2 FQNEAQ. V shed 0 bases and J 2 bases; nucleotides not matched to a gene: 7. The CDR3 covers 17 residues. The CDR3 DNA is TGTGCCAGCAGCTTAGCCGGGACAGCCGGGGGCAATCAGCCCCAGCATTTT. This sequence encodes CASSLAGTAGGNQPQHF.

The rearrangement joins TRBV5-4 to TRBJ2-7; 9 bases fit TRBD1. This CDR3 is 16 amino acids long. The trim removed 0 bases at V and 1 base at J, leaving 5 bases unmatched. CDR1 SGHNT and CDR2 YYREEE come from the germline V gene (reference sequence). Here the CDR3 DNA reads TGTGCCAGCAGCTTGGGGATGACAGGGGGTTCCTACGAGCAGTACTTC. Its protein is CASSLGMTGGSYEQYF.

The V gene is TRBV10-2, the J gene TRBJ1-6, with D unclear. The CDR3 length is 18 residues. The germline V gene encodes CDR1 WSHSY and CDR2 SAAADI. With 0 bases removed from V and 0 bases from J, the gap between germline ends came to 12 bases. The CDR3 DNA follows: TGCGCCAGCAGTGAGTCATCAGTAGATTACTCCTATAATTCACCCCTCCACTTT. This codes for CASSESSVDYSYNSPLHF.

The chain carries TRBV19 and TRBJ1-5, with a possible D match to TRBD1 (5 bases). This CDR3 is built from 13 residues. V was trimmed by 8 bases and J by 3 bases, leaving 11 bases between them. Germline assignment: CDR1 LNHDA and CDR2 SQIVND (reference sequence). CDR3 sequence: CASWGRLNQPQHF. The CDR3 coding sequence is TGTGCCAGTTGGGGACGTCTCAATCAGCCCCAGCATTTT.

The chain is built from TRBV7-8 and TRBJ1-4; TRBD1 is a possible D gene (6 bases). This CDR3 has 15 residues. Deletions cut 5 bases from V and 10 bases from J, with 20 bases between. Germline CDR1 SGHVS, CDR2 FQNEAQ. Written as DNA, the CDR3 is TGTGCCAGCAGCACCGCGGACAGCCTAATGAGAAAACTGTTTTTT. Its protein is CASSTADSLMRKLFF. Looking up the rest from reference TRBV7-8 and TRBJ1-4 gives the full variable domain: GAGVSQSPRYKVAKRGQDVALRCDPISGHVSLFWYQQALGQGPEFLTYFQNEAQLDKSGLPSDRFFAERPEGSVSTLKIQRTQQEDSAVYLCASSTADSLMRKLFFGSGTQLSVL.

The V gene is TRBV28, the J gene TRBJ2-2; 7 bases match TRBD1. Germline V gives CDR1 MDHEN, CDR2 SYDVKM. Trimming removed 1 base from V and 8 bases from J; junction bases left unmatched: 10. The CDR3 covers 16 residues. CDR3 region: CASSLFGRGWSGELFF. The DNA of the CDR3 is TGTGCCAGCAGTTTATTCGGCAGGGGGTGGTCTGGGGAGCTGTTTTTT. The full variable domain, in which reference TRBV28 and TRBJ2-2 provide the parts outside the CDR3, is DVKVTQSSRYLVKRTGEKVFLECVQDMDHENMFWYRQDPGLGLRLIYFSYDVKMKEKGDIPEGYSVSREKKERFSLILESASTNQTSMYLCASSLFGRGWSGELFFGEGSRLTVL.

In nucleotides, the CDR3 is TGCAGTGCGGGAAAGGCCTGGGAGCAGTACTTC. Its translation: CSAGKAWEQYF. The rearrangement uses TRBV20-1 and TRBJ2-7; D is ambiguous. This CDR3 is 11 amino acids long. Trimming cost V 6 bases and J 7 bases, with 13 bases left between them. Germline values: CDR1 DFQATT, CDR2 SNEGSKA (reference sequence).

The V call is TRBV6-5, the J call TRBJ1-2; D is unresolved. V lost 6 bases, J lost 4 bases, and 15 bases lay in between. Per germline, CDR1 MNHEY and CDR2 SVGAGI. CDR3 length: 14 amino acids. The DNA of the CDR3 is TGTGCCAGCAGAGCTGGGTGGGAGAGCTATGGCTACACCTTC. This codes for CASRAGWESYGYTF.

This chain connects TRBV6-6 to TRBJ2-3; D possibly uses TRBD1 or TRBD2 (5 bases each). Trimming took 3 bases from V and 2 from J, leaving 15 bases between them. CDR1 and CDR2 (germline): MNHNY, SVGAGI (reference sequence). The CDR3 covers 16 residues. The CDR3 nucleotides read TGTGCCAGCAGTTATCGACCTGGGGGTGCCACAGATACGCAGTATTTT. Its translation: CASSYRPGGATDTQYF.

This chain connects TRBV27 to TRBJ2-2; D is perhaps TRBD1 (6 bases). This CDR3 region has 16 residues. With 10 bases removed from V and 2 bases from J, the gap between germline ends came to 20 bases. Germline V lookup: CDR1 MNHEY, CDR2 SMNVEV (reference sequence). This chain's CDR3 is CATTRIRDTNTGELFF. CDR3 nucleotides: TGTGCCACCACCCGAATTCGGGACACCAACACCGGGGAGCTGTTTTTT.

This chain connects TRBV7-9 to TRBJ1-1; 8 nucleotides line up with TRBD1. Germline V lookup: CDR1 SEHNR, CDR2 FQNEAQ (reference sequence). V dropped 1 base and J dropped 1; count of bases not matched to a gene: 2. This CDR3 comprises 15 residues. The CDR3 loop reads CASSLGQGANTEAFF. CDR3 in DNA: TGTGCCAGCAGCTTAGGGCAGGGGGCGAACACTGAAGCTTTCTTT.

The table lists this clone with a few counts. The chain is built from TRBV28 and TRBJ1-5; D remains unclear. V lost 9 bases and J 9 bases, leaving 6 bases between the germline ends. The CDR3 sequence is 9 residues long. Germline V gene lookup returns CDR1 MDHEN and CDR2 SYDVKM. As DNA, the CDR3 is TGTGCCAGGGTAGGGCCCCAGCATTTT. It is translated as CARVGPQHF.

The J gene is TRBJ1-5, the V gene TRBV28, with TRBD1 matching 7 bases. This CDR3 spans 15 amino acids. Germline V gene lookup returns CDR1 MDHEN and CDR2 SYDVKM. J gave up 2 bases and V 3 bases, and 4 bases lay outside the gene matches. CDR3: CASSLTGTGNQPQHF. In nucleotides, the CDR3 is TGTGCCAGCAGTTTGACAGGGACCGGCAATCAGCCCCAGCATTTT.

The chain has TRBV6-1 and TRBJ1-3; D not resolved. Germline V gives CDR1 MNHNS, CDR2 SASEGT. The CDR3 covers 12 residues. Between the trimmed V and J ends, which lost 6 bases and 2 bases, there was a span of 5 bases. Here the CDR3 reads CASSGAGNTIYF. CDR3 bases: TGTGCCAGCAGCGGAGCTGGAAACACCATATATTTT.

This chain links TRBV7-2 with TRBJ2-7; no definite D call. V was clipped by 6 bases and J by 2 bases, with 8 bases between them. Germline CDR1 is SGHTA and CDR2 is FQGNSA. The length of the CDR3 is 12 residues. The CDR3 reads CASRSEPYEQYF. The CDR3, as DNA: TGTGCCAGCAGGTCCGAACCCTACGAGCAGTACTTC.

The rearrangement links TRBV30 to TRBJ1-2, with TRBD1 matching 8 bases. The germline CDR1 and CDR2 sequences are GTSNPN and SVGIG (reference sequence). Trimming cost V 3 bases and J 2 bases; bases outside gene matches: 5. The CDR3 consists of 14 residues. The CDR3 coding sequence is TGTGCCTGGAGCTATGGGACAGGCAACTATGGCTACACCTTC. It encodes CAWSYGTGNYGYTF.

The gene calls are TRBV7-2 and TRBJ1-1; D is unclear. V lost 6 bases to trimming and J lost 0 bases, with 14 bases between them. Germline V gives CDR1 SGHTA, CDR2 FQGNSA. CDR3 length: 15 residues. The CDR3 is CASSEMVRMNTEAFF. Here the CDR3 DNA reads TGTGCCAGCAGTGAGATGGTGAGGATGAACACTGAAGCTTTCTTT.

The chain couples TRBV27 to TRBJ2-7, with TRBD1 matching over 7 bases. Germline trimming cut 6 bases from V and 7 bases from J; bases unmatched to any gene: 12. The CDR3 is 14 residues long. Germline CDR1 reads MNHEY; CDR2 reads SMNVEV (reference sequence). The CDR3: CASSFSPDRDEQYF. The CDR3 nucleotides read TGTGCCAGCAGCTTTTCCCCTGACAGGGATGAGCAGTACTTC.

The chain carries TRBV28 and TRBJ2-7; D call uncertain. CDR1 and CDR2 from the germline V gene are MDHEN and SYDVKM. The length of the CDR3 is 12 residues. Trimming cost V 9 bases and J 2 bases, with 11 bases left between them. The CDR3 nucleotides are TGTGCCAGTACCCGTTCGACCTACGAGCAGTACTTC. Protein sequence: CASTRSTYEQYF.

The chain joins TRBV21-1 to TRBJ1-6. TRBV21-1 is deemed a pseudogene. The CDR3 loop spans 14 amino acids. CDR3: CASMTRVRNSPLHF. The CDR3 nucleotides are TGTGCCAGCATGACGAGGGTTCGGAATTCACCCCTCCACTTT.

The rearrangement uses TRBV6-6 and TRBJ1-2; D is unresolved. Trimming cost V 4 bases and J 6 bases, with 12 bases left between them. Germline V lookup: CDR1 MNHNY, CDR2 SVGAGI (reference sequence). CDR3 length: 13 amino acids. CDR3 region: CASSFPELNGYTF. CDR3 DNA sequence: TGTGCCAGCAGTTTCCCGGAATTGAATGGCTACACCTTC.

V usage is TRBV7-9 and J usage is TRBJ2-3, with 7 bases identical to TRBD2. With V trimmed by 1 base and J by 5 bases, 6 bases remained unmatched. Per the germline V gene, CDR1 is SEHNR and CDR2 is FQNEAQ (reference sequence). The CDR3 extends over 15 amino acids. The chain's CDR3 is CASSLGAGAIDTQYF. The CDR3 DNA sequence: TGTGCCAGCAGCTTAGGGGCGGGAGCAATAGATACGCAGTATTTT.

The chain is built from TRBV19 and TRBJ1-5; no clear D. CDR1 is LNHDA, CDR2 SQIVND, per germline (reference sequence). The CDR3 covers 13 residues. Trimming removed 5 bases from V and 7 bases from J, with 12 bases in between. CDR3 sequence (DNA): TGTGCCAGTAGTCGGGGTGGGTGGCAGCCCCAGCATTTT. Encoded protein: CASSRGGWQPQHF.

In this sample, this clone turned up once. The chain combines TRBV14 with TRBJ2-7; D perhaps matches TRBD1 (6 bases). In germline, CDR1 is SGHDN, CDR2 FVKESK. V gave up 0 bases and J gave up 5 bases, with 11 bases separating them. This CDR3 region has 14 residues. The CDR3 region has the DNA TGTGCCAGCAGCCAAGAAGGGGGATCCCACGAGCAGTACTTC. It encodes CASSQEGGSHEQYF.

The chain carries TRBV5-4 and TRBJ2-7; 8 bases match TRBD2. Germline V gene sequence: CDR1 SGHNT, CDR2 YYREEE (reference sequence). The CDR3 spans 15 residues. The junction had 5 bases not matched to a gene; V was cut back by 0 bases and J by 3 bases. Here the CDR3 reads CASSLGGAGGYEQYF. In DNA, the CDR3 is TGTGCCAGCAGCTTGGGTGGGGCGGGAGGCTACGAGCAGTACTTC.

The chain has TRBV30 and TRBJ1-2; TRBD1 agrees at 10 bases. The CDR3 is 15 residues long. Trimming removed 3 bases from V and 4 bases from J; junction bases left unmatched: 8. CDR1 GTSNPN and CDR2 SVGIG come from the germline V gene (reference sequence). CDR3 DNA sequence: TGTGCCTGGAGCGCCGGGACAGGGGACTCCTATGGCTACACCTTC. This codes for CAWSAGTGDSYGYTF.

This clone appeared a few times. Other nucleotide sequences from this sample produce the same CDR3. This sequence joins TRBV5-4 and TRBJ1-6, with TRBD1 matching over 7 bases. Trimming took 4 bases from V and 10 from J; bases not matched to a gene: 2. The CDR3 extends over 12 amino acids. Per the germline V gene, CDR1 is SGHNT and CDR2 is YYREEE (reference sequence). CDR3 in amino acids: CASSRQGSPLHF. CDR3 bases: TGTGCCAGCAGCCGACAGGGATCACCCCTCCACTTT. Variable domain in full (rest from reference TRBV5-4 and TRBJ1-6): ETGVTQSPTHLIKTRGQQVTLRCSSQSGHNTVSWYQQALGQGPQFIFQYYREEENGRGNFPPRFSGLQFPNYSSELNVNALELDDSALYLCASSRQGSPLHFGNGTRLTVT.